What follows are 22 T cell receptor beta chains derived from one specimen sequenced in a study of blood T cell repertoires in COVID-19 (dated by TCRdb to about 2020). Libraries came from the immunoSEQ multiplex PCR assay. This immuneACCESS table, as held by TCRdb, lists in-frame sequences with V and J called but not all clones. Of the missing ones, under half trace to an unresolved V gene in checked studies; the others have no known cause. The table for this sample lists 150,000 or so clones; approximately 82% of them were counted only once. Of the sample, around 15% is held by the ten largest clones. The sequencing sample was made of PBMCs or T cells enriched from blood (not recorded which). These receptors all stem from a man aged 50 to 59 who had recovered from COVID-19.

As for this clone: The junction does not match germline at one end; this may be a read error. As DNA, the CDR3 is TGTGCTAGCAGCTCAAGGACAGGGGCAGCCTACAATGAGCAGTTCTTC. This translates into CASSSRTGAAYNEQFF. V gene TRBV7-7 combines with J gene TRBJ2-1; TRBD1 matches 9 bases. CDR3 length equals 16 residues. Germline-derived CDR1 and CDR2 are SSHAT and FNYEAQ (reference sequence).

The V call is TRBV11-2, the J call TRBJ1-5; 8 positions match TRBD1. V dropped 4 bases and J dropped 5; count of bases not matched to a gene: 7. CDR3 size: 15 residues. Germline V gives CDR1 SGHAT, CDR2 FQNNGV. The CDR3 DNA is TGTGCCAGCAGCTCCGGACAGGGAGGGGATCAGCCCCAGCATTTT. It specifies CASSSGQGGDQPQHF.

This clone has just one count. The chain uses TRBV5-1 and TRBJ2-1, with 11 positions matching TRBD2. CDR3 size: 17 residues. CDR1 SGHRS and CDR2 YFSETQ come from the germline V gene. J was trimmed by 5 bases and V by 0 bases; bases with no gene match: 7. Here the CDR3 DNA reads TGCGCCAGCAGCTTGGCCGCTAGCGGGGGGCTCAACAATGAGCAGTTCTTC. Translating it yields CASSLAASGGLNNEQFF.

J is TRBJ2-7 and V is TRBV20-1, with D unclear. Trimming removed 5 bases from V and 0 bases from J, with 2 bases in between. This CDR3 is 10 amino acids long. The germline gives CDR1 DFQATT, CDR2 SNEGSKA (reference sequence). The CDR3 region is CSAHSYEQYF. The CDR3 DNA reads TGCAGTGCTCACTCCTACGAGCAGTACTTC.

This chain uses TRBV3-1 (or the pseudogene TRBV3-2) with TRBJ2-3, with TRBD2 matching over 11 bases. The CDR3 sequence is 19 residues long. Germline CDR1 LGHDT, CDR2 YNNKEL (reference sequence). V dropped 4 bases and J dropped 0; count of bases not matched to a gene: 12. CDR3 in amino acids: CASSPRSPSGGRSTDTQYF. The CDR3, as DNA: TGTGCCAGCAGCCCCCGTAGTCCTAGCGGGGGGCGAAGCACAGATACGCAGTATTTT.

V is TRBV10-2 and J is TRBJ2-7, with D maybe TRBD1 (5 bases). Trimming removed 5 bases from V and 3 bases from J, with 14 bases in between. This CDR3 is 14 amino acids long. Germline V CDR1 and CDR2: WSHSY, SAAADI. The CDR3 coding sequence is TGCGCCAGCAGTAAATTGGACACCCGCTACGAGCAGTACTTC. The encoded protein is CASSKLDTRYEQYF.

This clone was counted once. This rearrangement joins TRBV12-3 or TRBV12-4 to TRBJ1-2, with D possibly matching TRBD1 (5 bases). V gave up 5 bases and J gave up 8 bases, with 12 bases separating them. This CDR3 is built from 12 residues. CDR3 nucleotide sequence: TGTGCCAGCAGTGGAGACGACAGCGGCTACACCTTC. This encodes CASSGDDSGYTF.

V is TRBV19 and J is TRBJ2-2, with 7 nucleotides matching TRBD1. Germline-derived CDR1 and CDR2 are LNHDA and SQIVND (reference sequence). V lost 6 bases and J lost 2; bases outside the gene matches: 6. The CDR3 sequence is 15 residues long. DNA for the CDR3: TGTGCCAGTAGCCCGACAGGGATCAACACCGGGGAGCTGTTTTTT. Translation gives CASSPTGINTGELFF.

This clone appeared many times. The chain links TRBV6-6 to TRBJ2-7; D perhaps matches TRBD2 (5 bases). CDR1 and CDR2 from the germline V gene are MNHNY and SVGAGI (reference sequence). The CDR3 totals 14 residues. With 10 bases removed from V and 5 bases from J, the gap between germline ends came to 21 bases. The CDR3 loop is CATTSSPRGNEQYF. The CDR3 DNA is TGTGCCACTACATCATCCCCACGAGGGAACGAGCAGTACTTC.

The J gene is TRBJ1-1, the V gene TRBV11-2; a possible D gene is TRBD1 (6 bases). The ends were cut back, 3 bases at V and 11 bases at J, with 16 bases in the middle. The germline V gene has CDR1 SGHAT and CDR2 FQNNGV. The CDR3 consists of 13 residues. The DNA for the CDR3 is TGTGCCAGCAGCTTCGGTAGGGAAAGGGGGGCTTTCTTT. Residues: CASSFGRERGAFF.

V gene TRBV10-2 combines with J gene TRBJ2-5; D gene ambiguous. V gave up 4 bases and J gave up 2 bases, with 5 bases separating them. This CDR3 contains 12 residues. CDR1 is WSHSY, CDR2 SAAADI, per germline. This CDR3 is CASSVQQETQYF. The CDR3 nucleotides read TGCGCCAGCAGTGTTCAACAAGAGACCCAGTACTTC.

V and J are TRBV5-6 and TRBJ2-7; D is perhaps TRBD2 (5 bases). CDR3 length equals 12 residues. Germline assignment: CDR1 SGHDT and CDR2 YYEEEE. Trimming shortened V by 0 bases and J by 5 bases, and 6 bases separated the two germline ends. The CDR3 DNA reads as TGTGCCAGCAGCTTGGCCGGGGACGAGCAGTACTTC. It encodes CASSLAGDEQYF.

This chain links TRBV11-2 with TRBJ1-3; the D is unclear. This CDR3 is 14 amino acids long. Germline CDR1 and CDR2: SGHAT and FQNNGV. Trimming shortened V by 5 bases and J by 0 bases, and 8 bases separated the two germline ends. As DNA, the CDR3 is TGTGCCAGCAGCAACCACAACTCTGGAAACACCATATATTTT. Its translation is CASSNHNSGNTIYF.

This clone was seen many times. This chain uses TRBV14 with TRBJ1-6; D gene unclear. The germline V gene has CDR1 SGHDN and CDR2 FVKESK. Trimming removed 6 bases from V and 10 bases from J, with 16 bases in between. This CDR3 comprises 14 residues. In DNA, the CDR3 is TGTGCCAGCAGTTTAGCCGCTGGGAGATCACCCCTCCACTTT. Its translation is CASSLAAGRSPLHF.

This chain uses TRBV5-1 with TRBJ1-4, with D unresolved. Per germline, CDR1 SGHRS and CDR2 YFSETQ. With 0 bases removed from V and 0 bases from J, the gap between germline ends came to 9 bases. The CDR3 is made up of 16 amino acids. The CDR3 DNA reads TGCGCCAGCAGCTTGGGGCAGGCCACAACTAATGAAAAACTGTTTTTT. The encoded protein is CASSLGQATTNEKLFF.

The chain carries TRBV3-1 (or the pseudogene TRBV3-2) and TRBJ1-5; TRBD1 is a possible D gene (6 bases). The CDR3 is made up of 14 amino acids. V lost 4 bases and J 3 bases, leaving 10 bases between the germline ends. Germline CDR1 LGHDT, CDR2 YNNKEL (reference sequence). The CDR3 sequence: CASSRRDTNQPQHF. The DNA of the CDR3 is TGTGCCAGCAGCCGCCGGGACACCAATCAGCCCCAGCATTTT.

V gene TRBV5-4 combines with J gene TRBJ2-3, with TRBD1 matching 10 bases. CDR1 and CDR2 (germline): SGHNT, YYREEE (reference sequence). The length of the CDR3 is 15 residues. With V trimmed by 4 bases and J by 1 base, 3 bases remained unmatched. The CDR3 bases are TGTGCCAGCAGCCCCGGGACAGGGGGCACAGATACGCAGTATTTT. Its protein is CASSPGTGGTDTQYF.

The rearrangement uses TRBV7-6 and TRBJ1-1; no firm D call. V was trimmed by 5 bases and J by 8 bases, leaving 9 bases between them. In germline, CDR1 is SGHVS, CDR2 FNYEAQ. The length of the CDR3 is 11 residues. As DNA, the CDR3 is TGTGCCAGCAGCCCCCAGTCGGAAGCTTTCTTT. Encoded protein: CASSPQSEAFF.

This clone was found a few times. J is TRBJ1-4 and V is TRBV9; D is possibly TRBD1 (5 bases). The V end was cut by 4 bases, the J end by 4 bases, with 14 bases between. CDR3 length equals 15 residues. The V gene's germline CDR1 is SGDLS and CDR2 YYNGEE. The CDR3 region has the DNA TGTGCCAGCAGCAAAACGGGGGTTTATAATGAAAAACTGTTTTTT. Protein product: CASSKTGVYNEKLFF.

This rearrangement joins TRBV3-1 (or the pseudogene TRBV3-2) to TRBJ2-5; 14 bases align to TRBD2. The V gene's germline CDR1 is LGHDT and CDR2 YNNKEL (reference sequence). The CDR3 totals 16 residues. Losses at the gene ends were 3 bases for V and 1 base for J; bases not matched to a gene: 1. The CDR3 sequence: CASSHGLAGGQETQYF. The DNA of the CDR3 is TGTGCCAGCAGCCACGGACTAGCGGGGGGCCAAGAGACCCAGTACTTC.

The genes are TRBV19 and TRBJ1-1, with D tentatively TRBD1 (6 bases). The germline V gene has CDR1 LNHDA and CDR2 SQIVND (reference sequence). The V end was cut by 6 bases, the J end by 8 bases, with 16 bases between. The length of the CDR3 is 13 residues. CDR3 protein: CASRWGPAAEAFF. The CDR3 DNA reads TGTGCCAGTAGGTGGGGGCCTGCGGCCGAAGCTTTCTTT.

The chain combines TRBV18 with TRBJ2-5; TRBD1 might be the D (6 bases). The CDR3 has 14 amino acids. In germline, CDR1 is KGHSH, CDR2 LQKENI. Trimming removed 2 bases at V and 1 base at J, with 8 bases between. The CDR3 here is CASSPLDSQETQYF. The CDR3 nucleotides are TGTGCCAGCTCACCATTGGACAGCCAAGAGACCCAGTACTTC.